What follows describes a single TCR beta chain. Its antigen remains unknown. Time point denoted: newly diagnosed GD, antithyroid drugs for less than 3 months. After RNA was extracted from PBMCs, the TCR library was made from it. Blood from the periphery, approximately 8.5 milliliters in all, was drawn into EDTA tubes. Arm-PCR of CDR3 regions with iRepertoire HTBI primers generated TCR beta libraries. TCRdb called the multiplex PCR reads again in MiXCR, with one record for every CDR3 protein. The table records 250,000 or so distinct CDR3 sequences, 20% of them present only once. This sample is part of a study of regulatory T cells in long-lasting Graves disease. Study outcomes and limitations: Investigators studied peripheral blood only, not thyroid tissue. Newly diagnosed patients had higher TCR diversity than persistent Graves' patients did. More public clonotypes were shared by persistent patients (about 2,700) than by new patients (about 970).

CDR1 and CDR2 from the germline V gene are DFQATT and SNEGSKA (reference sequence). This CDR3 has 12 amino acids. The V end was cut by 5 bases, the J end by 3 bases, with 8 bases between. The V and J genes are TRBV20-1 and TRBJ1-5; D ambiguous. The sequences come from peripheral blood mononuclear cells (PBMCs), collected at new diagnosis, from a patient treated with antithyroid drugs. This TCR derives from a female donor with Graves disease. CDR3 coding DNA: TGCAGTGCTGTCAAGCTCAATCAGCCCCAGCATTTT. It yields the protein CSAVKLNQPQHF.